The 4 T cell receptor beta chains given below trace back to one sample, sequenced in a study of T-cell memory formation after mild COVID-19. TCRdb recomputed calls from the 5' RACE reads with MiXCR, one row per CDR3 protein. The sample records approximately 350,000 distinct CDR3 sequences, 25% to 30% being singletons. The sequenced sample consisted of PBMCs or a T cell subset sorted from them (not recorded which). These receptors originate from an adult woman who had mild COVID-19 (a few samples of this study predate the infection). Cell type and time point are not known.

The chain employs TRBV20-1 and TRBJ1-2; D gene unclear. In germline, CDR1 is DFQATT, CDR2 SNEGSKA (reference sequence). Trimming pared 3 bases from V and 3 bases from J, leaving 17 bases between. The CDR3 is 15 residues long. The CDR3 DNA follows: TGCAGTGCTAGGAGTTTAAGGCAGTTGGACTATGGCTACACCTTC. Protein: CSARSLRQLDYGYTF.

The chain joins TRBV5-1 to TRBJ1-3; D not certain. The V end was cut by 4 bases, the J end by 1 base, with 12 bases between. The V gene's germline CDR1 is SGHRS and CDR2 YFSETQ. There are 15 residues in the CDR3. The CDR3 spells CASSPTLQSGNTIYF. The CDR3 coding sequence is TGCGCCAGCAGCCCCACTCTTCAATCTGGAAACACCATATATTTT. Using reference TRBV5-1 and TRBJ1-3 for the parts outside the CDR3, the full variable domain is KAGVTQTPRYLIKTRGQQVTLSCSPISGHRSVSWYQQTPGQGLQFLFEYFSETQRNKGNFPGRFSGRQFSNSRSEMNVSTLELGDSALYLCASSPTLQSGNTIYFGEGSWLTVV.

The CDR3 DNA reads as TGCAGCGTTGAAGTGAGCTCCTACGAGCAGTACTTC. Protein: CSVEVSSYEQYF. The chain carries TRBV29-1 and TRBJ2-7; D gene ambiguous. CDR3 length equals 12 residues. In germline, CDR1 is SQVTM, CDR2 ANQGSEA. The V and J ends lost 1 base and 0 bases respectively, with 4 bases between them.

The V gene is TRBV20-1, the J gene TRBJ2-5; 14 nucleotides align to TRBD2. This CDR3 has 16 amino acids. J gave up 4 bases and V 5 bases, and 9 bases lay outside the gene matches. CDR1 is DFQATT and CDR2 is SNEGSKA in the germline V gene (reference sequence). DNA for the CDR3: TGCAGTGCTGAGGGACTAGCGGGAGATCGAGGAGAGACCCAGTACTTC. This translates into CSAEGLAGDRGETQYF.